Each of the 25 T cell receptor beta chains below was sequenced from the same sample in a study of T cell repertoires in cytomegalovirus infection. TCRdb re-called the reads with MiXCR, one entry per CDR3 protein. The repertoire holds approximately 240,000 distinct CDR3 sequences, with about 12% as singletons. The specimen was PBMCs. Source of these receptors: a human donor in good health (CMV status not recorded). Some clones in this sample may be carry-over from other donors' samples.

This clonotype occurred many times. J is TRBJ2-5 and V is TRBV28; 8 nucleotides line up with TRBD2. Germline values: CDR1 MDHEN, CDR2 SYDVKM. CDR3 length: 18 residues. Trimming cost V 4 bases and J 4 bases; bases outside gene matches: 17. Written as DNA, the CDR3 is TGTGCCAGCAGTTCGAGGCTTCACGGGAGGGTCTCGGGAGAGACCCAGTACTTC. This translates into CASSSRLHGRVSGETQYF.

V and J are TRBV19 and TRBJ2-3, with TRBD2 matching over 8 bases. Germline CDR1 is LNHDA and CDR2 is SQIVND (reference sequence). The CDR3 is 14 residues long. Losses at the gene ends were 3 bases for V and 5 bases for J; bases not matched to a gene: 4. CDR3 DNA: TGTGCCAGTAGTATTGGCGGGGGGAGAGATACGCAGTATTTT. It is translated as CASSIGGGRDTQYF.

The rearrangement joins TRBV19 to TRBJ1-3; 10 bases match TRBD1. The V gene end was trimmed by 5 bases and the J gene end by 11 bases; junction bases not matched to a gene: 9. This CDR3 region has 14 residues. Germline CDR1 LNHDA, CDR2 SQIVND (reference sequence). This chain's CDR3 is CASSLLGDRGPIYF. The CDR3 DNA follows: TGTGCCAGTAGTCTCCTCGGGGACAGGGGCCCCATATATTTT.

This clonotype was counted many times. The V and J genes are TRBV7-2 and TRBJ1-4, with D tentatively TRBD1 (5 bases). There are 15 residues in the CDR3. The germline V and J ends were trimmed by 5 bases and 8 bases, with 18 bases remaining between them. The V gene's germline CDR1 is SGHTA and CDR2 FQGNSA. This CDR3 reads CASSEGRGPAEKLFF. For the CDR3, the DNA is TGTGCCAGCAGCGAGGGTCGGGGCCCGGCGGAAAAACTGTTTTTT.

This clonotype was detected only a few times. V and J are TRBV5-1 and TRBJ1-5; no clear D gene. Trimming stripped 4 bases from V and 0 bases from J, with 11 bases between. CDR3 length: 15 residues. Germline-derived CDR1 and CDR2 are SGHRS and YFSETQ. This chain's CDR3 is CASSRNGDSNQPQHF. The CDR3 DNA reads TGCGCCAGCAGCCGCAACGGGGATAGCAATCAGCCCCAGCATTTT.

This clonotype has just a few counts. This chain uses TRBV7-9 with TRBJ1-1; no clear D gene. Germline V gives CDR1 SEHNR, CDR2 FQNEAQ (reference sequence). Trimming pared 5 bases from V and 6 bases from J, leaving 10 bases between. The CDR3 is 12 residues long. The CDR3 sequence: CASSPRSSEAFF. The CDR3 bases are TGTGCCAGCAGCCCCAGGAGTTCTGAAGCTTTCTTT.

This clonotype was detected a few times. The chain uses TRBV7-3 and TRBJ2-5; tentatively, D is TRBD1 or TRBD2 (7 bases each). Germline loops: CDR1 SGHTA, CDR2 FQGTGA. There are 15 residues in the CDR3. V was trimmed by 4 bases and J by 4 bases, leaving 16 bases between them. DNA for the CDR3: TGTGCCAGCAGCTCCCAGGGGGGAGGGCTAGAGACCCAGTACTTC. Its translation is CASSSQGGGLETQYF. Variable domain in full (rest from reference TRBV7-3 and TRBJ2-5): GAGVSQTPSNKVTEKGKYVELRCDPISGHTALYWYRQSLGQGPEFLIYFQGTGAADDSGLPNDRFFAVRPEGSVSTLKIQRTERGDSAVYLCASSSQGGGLETQYFGPGTRLLVL.

This clonotype has at least ten counts. The rearrangement links TRBV30 to TRBJ2-4; no clear D gene. The germline gives CDR1 GTSNPN, CDR2 SVGIG (reference sequence). V lost 0 bases and J lost 0, with 12 bases in between. The CDR3 has 16 residues. The CDR3 nucleotides read TGTGCCTGGAGTGTATTAGGGAAACTAGCCAAAAACATTCAGTACTTC. This sequence encodes CAWSVLGKLAKNIQYF.

This chain uses TRBV7-6 with TRBJ2-1; D remains unclear. With 2 bases removed from V and 3 bases from J, the gap between germline ends came to 11 bases. CDR1 is SGHVS, CDR2 FNYEAQ, per germline. This CDR3 has 15 residues. CDR3 sequence: CASSLSPDRYNEQFF. CDR3 bases: TGTGCCAGCAGCTTAAGCCCGGACCGCTACAATGAGCAGTTCTTC.

This clonotype was picked up a small number of times. V usage is TRBV6-5 and J usage is TRBJ2-1, with no clear D. Germline-derived CDR1 and CDR2 are MNHEY and SVGAGI. Between the trimmed V and J ends, which lost 6 bases and 7 bases, there was a span of 22 bases. There are 16 residues in the CDR3. CDR3 DNA: TGTGCCAGCAGGGGTTTCGACACTCTCGGGTGGAATGAGCAGTTCTTC. Translated, it gives CASRGFDTLGWNEQFF.

This clonotype was recorded many times. The chain links TRBV12-3 or TRBV12-4 to TRBJ2-5; D is ambiguous. V shed 6 bases and J shed 1 base, with 6 bases lying between them. This CDR3 has 12 amino acids. The CDR3 sequence is CASRNIQETQYF. The CDR3 DNA follows: TGTGCCAGCAGGAATATCCAAGAGACCCAGTACTTC.

In its sample, this clonotype was seen many times. The chain is built from TRBV20-1 and TRBJ1-1; no reliable D call. Trimming shortened V by 5 bases and J by 5 bases, and 15 bases separated the two germline ends. This CDR3 comprises 13 residues. Germline CDR1 is DFQATT and CDR2 is SNEGSKA (reference sequence). DNA for the CDR3: TGCAGTGCTTTCGGCGATTTGGGGACTGAAGCTTTCTTT. It translates to CSAFGDLGTEAFF.

Remarks on this clonotype: A much larger clone differs from this one at a single base, so this may be a read error. V usage is TRBV28 and J usage is TRBJ2-5; 10 positions agree with TRBD2. Germline V gene lookup returns CDR1 MDHEN and CDR2 SYDVKM. V shed 5 bases, J shed 2 bases, and the junction held 5 bases outside the gene matches. The CDR3 totals 15 residues. CDR3 loop: CASSQPGLAQETQYF. As DNA, the CDR3 is TGTGCCAGCAGTCAACCGGGACTAGCGCAAGAGACCCAGTACTTC. Combining the CDR3 with reference TRBV28 and TRBJ2-5 gives the whole variable domain DVKVTQSSRYLVKRTGEKVFLECVQDMDHENMFWYRQDPGLGLRLIYFSYDVKMKEKGDIPEGYSVSREKKERFSLILESASTNQTSMYLCASSQPGLAQETQYFGPGTRLLVL.

This clonotype was found many times. Germline is not matched at one junction end, which may reflect a read error. This chain uses TRBV7-2 with TRBJ2-2, with 9 bases lining up with TRBD1. In germline, CDR1 is SGHTA, CDR2 FQGNSA. This CDR3 has 12 residues. The CDR3: CASSPRTGELFF. DNA for the CDR3: TGTGCCAGCAGCCCGCGGACAGGGGAACTGTTTTTT.

Ten or more counts support this clonotype. The V and J genes are TRBV12-3 or TRBV12-4 and TRBJ1-5, with D maybe TRBD1 (5 bases). The V and J ends lost 6 bases and 5 bases respectively, with 11 bases between them. The CDR3 contains 13 residues. Written as DNA, the CDR3 is TGTGCCAGCAGCCCCGACAGCTATCAGCCCCAGCATTTT. Translation gives CASSPDSYQPQHF.

This clonotype was seen repeatedly, ten times or more. The chain is built from TRBV7-9 and TRBJ1-2; D is undetermined. Trimming took off 5 bases at V and 8 bases at J, with 12 bases between the two ends. CDR3 length: 12 amino acids. Per germline, CDR1 SEHNR and CDR2 FQNEAQ (reference sequence). CDR3 sequence: CASSPDIGGYTF. CDR3 nucleotide sequence: TGTGCCAGCAGCCCCGACATTGGGGGCTACACCTTC.

This clonotype was detected a few times. The gene calls are TRBV4-2 and TRBJ1-2, with 10 positions matching TRBD1. Per germline, CDR1 LGHNA and CDR2 YNFKEQ. The CDR3 extends over 15 amino acids. V lost 3 bases and J lost 8; bases outside the gene matches: 9. The CDR3 region is CASSQDPGQGLGYTF. CDR3 nucleotide sequence: TGTGCCAGCAGCCAGGACCCGGGACAGGGGTTAGGCTACACCTTC.

This clonotype was found a few times. The chain joins TRBV18 to TRBJ2-1; D gene unclear. There are 16 residues in the CDR3. Trimming cost V 0 bases and J 3 bases, with 12 bases left between them. Germline CDR1 KGHSH, CDR2 LQKENI. The CDR3 DNA is TGTGCCAGCTCACCACCCGACGGACGCGGCTACAATGAGCAGTTCTTC. It translates to CASSPPDGRGYNEQFF. Full variable domain (remainder filled in from reference TRBV18 and TRBJ2-1): NAGVMQNPRHLVRRRGQEARLRCSPMKGHSHVYWYRQLPEEGLKFMVYLQKENIIDESGMPKERFSAEFPKEGPSILRIQQVVRGDSAAYFCASSPPDGRGYNEQFFGPGTRLTVL.

This clonotype was counted ten times or more. CDR3 nucleotides: TGTGCCAGCAGCTTAGCGACCAGCGGGGGGGCTTATGAGCAGTTCTTC. It encodes CASSLATSGGAYEQFF. The chain recombines TRBV7-2 with TRBJ2-1; 10 nucleotides line up with TRBD2. The CDR3 extends over 16 amino acids. V shed 0 bases, J shed 8 bases, and the junction held 7 bases outside the gene matches. From germline, CDR1 is SGHTA and CDR2 FQGNSA.

This clonotype was seen ten or more times. DNA of the CDR3: TGCGCCAGCACCCCCACGTGGGGGGAGGGCACTGAAGCTTTCTTT. Amino acids: CASTPTWGEGTEAFF. J is TRBJ1-1 and V is TRBV4-3, with D possibly being TRBD1 (5 bases). CDR1 is LGHNA, CDR2 YSLEER, per germline. This CDR3 has 15 amino acids. Trimming left V 7 bases short and J 4 bases short, with 19 bases between.

Comments on this clonotype: A read error may be the cause here, since a much bigger clone is one base away. The chain employs TRBV4-1 and TRBJ2-6; D perhaps matches TRBD2 (5 bases). CDR1 MGHRA and CDR2 YSYEKL come from the germline V gene. This CDR3 has 19 residues. CDR3 sequence reads: CASSQDPGMGLSGVNVLTF. The DNA for the CDR3 is TGCGCCAGCAGCCAAGATCCCGGGATGGGCCTCTCTGGGGTCAACGTCCTGACTTTC.

This clonotype was picked up a small number of times. The chain joins TRBV20-1 to TRBJ1-5, with 7 bases fitting TRBD1. V shed 0 bases and J 2 bases; nucleotides not matched to a gene: 4. The germline V gene encodes CDR1 DFQATT and CDR2 SNEGSKA (reference sequence). This CDR3 contains 15 residues. The CDR3 sequence: CSARDPGQGNQPQHF. Here the CDR3 DNA reads TGCAGTGCTAGAGATCCCGGACAGGGCAATCAGCCCCAGCATTTT.

Ten or more counts support this clonotype. V usage is TRBV7-2 and J usage is TRBJ2-3, with TRBD2 identical over 14 bases. Trimming took 10 bases from V and 6 from J; bases not matched to a gene: 6. In germline, CDR1 is SGHTA, CDR2 FQGNSA. The CDR3 is 14 amino acids. The CDR3 DNA sequence: TGTGCCACCGGGACTAGCGGGAGAAGTGATACGCAGTATTTT. It yields the protein CATGTSGRSDTQYF.

Only a few counts were recorded for this clonotype. The V gene is TRBV15, the J gene TRBJ2-5, with 10 bases fitting TRBD2. Per the germline V gene, CDR1 is LNHNV and CDR2 is YYDKDF (reference sequence). This CDR3 comprises 15 residues. The trim removed 0 bases at V and 4 bases at J, leaving 2 bases unmatched. CDR3 amino acids: CATSRDSGGRETQYF. The CDR3 region has the DNA TGTGCCACCAGCAGAGATAGCGGGGGGAGAGAGACCCAGTACTTC.

This clonotype was observed many times. This chain uses TRBV2 with TRBJ1-5; D gene unclear. V was shortened by 3 bases and J by 4 bases, with 13 bases between the two germline ends. From germline, CDR1 is SNHLY and CDR2 FYNNEI. There are 15 residues in the CDR3. The CDR3 coding sequence is TGTGCCAGCAGTGAGGCCCCCATGAGGAATCAGCCCCAGCATTTT. Translation gives CASSEAPMRNQPQHF.